The 15 T cell receptor beta chains reported below all come from one sample, sequenced in a study of vaccination effects on CD4 cells after COVID-19. Antigen-specific CD4+ T cells were expanded with viral peptide pools in the ViraFEST assay before sequencing. With 9 to 11 days of culture completed, CD4+ T cells were isolated. Neither prior SARS-CoV-2 infection nor positive nucleocapsid antibodies were present in the vaccine recipients. No antigen is known for these receptors. Measured with immunoSEQ multiplex PCR; TCRdb has only the in-frame clones, and not every one. The data contain fewer than 25,000 clones, 60% to 85% of them singletons. This specimen was CD4+ T cells from PBMCs cultured with HCoV-OC43 spike peptides, taken before COVID-19 vaccination. Subset of the sample: HCoV-OC43 spike overlapping peptide pool stimulation. Receptor source: a human donor who received a COVID-19 vaccine.

This clone was detected only once. V and J are TRBV25-1 and TRBJ2-6; D is perhaps TRBD2 (6 bases). The CDR3 runs 18 residues. Trimming shortened V by 1 base and J by 0 bases, and 13 bases separated the two germline ends. Germline CDR1 is MGHDK and CDR2 is SYGVNS. The CDR3 DNA reads TGTGCCAGCAGTGAATGGGCAGGGACTCACTCTGGGGCCAACGTCCTGACTTTC. It encodes CASSEWAGTHSGANVLTF.

V usage is TRBV27 and J usage is TRBJ2-3, with D maybe TRBD1 (6 bases). CDR3 length: 17 residues. Trimming removed 6 bases at V and 0 bases at J, with 19 bases between. CDR1 and CDR2 (germline): MNHEY, SMNVEV (reference sequence). CDR3 bases: TGTGCCAGCAGAGCACAGGGTACCGTTCTTAGCACAGATACGCAGTATTTT. Translation: CASRAQGTVLSTDTQYF.

Here the CDR3 reads CASSLRGSQTQYF. CDR3 nucleotide sequence: TGTGCCAGCAGCCTGAGAGGTAGCCAGACCCAGTACTTC. The chain recombines TRBV5-6 with TRBJ2-5; no reliable D call. Germline CDR1 is SGHDT and CDR2 is YYEEEE. The CDR3 totals 13 residues. V dropped 4 bases and J dropped 6 bases, with 13 bases sitting between them.

V and J are TRBV5-4 and TRBJ2-3; TRBD2 matches 8 bases. Losses at the gene ends were 4 bases for V and 0 bases for J; bases not matched to a gene: 10. The CDR3 sequence is 17 residues long. Germline assignment: CDR1 SGHNT and CDR2 YYREEE (reference sequence). The CDR3 DNA reads as TGTGCCAGCAGCGCTTCTACTAGCGGTTCTAGCACAGATACGCAGTATTTT. The encoded protein is CASSASTSGSSTDTQYF.

J is TRBJ1-5 and V is TRBV21-1. TRBV21-1 represents a pseudogene. The CDR3 is 20 amino acids. The CDR3: CASSKALLLISTCGNQPQHF. The CDR3 nucleotides are TGTGCCAGCAGCAAAGCGCTTTTACTTATTAGCACATGTGGCAATCAGCCCCAGCATTTT.

The V gene is TRBV15, the J gene TRBJ2-7; possibly TRBD1 for D (6 bases). This CDR3 has 16 amino acids. The germline V gene encodes CDR1 LNHNV and CDR2 YYDKDF (reference sequence). V was pared by 3 bases and J by 0 bases, with 15 bases between. The CDR3 nucleotides read TGTGCCACCAGCAGCGCGACAGGTAAAATCTCCTACGAGCAGTACTTC. This translates into CATSSATGKISYEQYF.

The chain links TRBV7-7 to TRBJ2-5; 8 nucleotides line up with TRBD1. Unmatched junction bases numbered 2, after V lost 4 bases and J lost 4 bases. The CDR3 is made up of 13 amino acids. Germline CDR1 SSHAT, CDR2 FNYEAQ (reference sequence). The DNA for the CDR3 is TGTGCCAGCAGCTCGACAGGGGCAGAGACCCAGTACTTC. It translates to CASSSTGAETQYF.

The V gene is TRBV18, the J gene TRBJ1-4, with D unresolved. With 2 bases removed from V and 8 bases from J, the gap between germline ends came to 9 bases. There are 13 residues in the CDR3. Germline V gives CDR1 KGHSH, CDR2 LQKENI. CDR3 DNA: TGTGCCAGCTCACCATGGGCGGGAGAAAAACTGTTTTTT. This translates into CASSPWAGEKLFF. Full variable domain (missing parts from reference TRBV18 and TRBJ1-4): NAGVMQNPRHLVRRRGQEARLRCSPMKGHSHVYWYRQLPEEGLKFMVYLQKENIIDESGMPKERFSAEFPKEGPSILRIQQVVRGDSAAYFCASSPWAGEKLFFGSGTQLSVL.

The V gene is TRBV5-1, the J gene TRBJ1-4, with TRBD1 identical over 7 bases. CDR1 is SGHRS, CDR2 YFSETQ, per germline. The CDR3 covers 14 residues. V was pared by 4 bases and J by 3 bases, with 3 bases of the junction left unmatched. The CDR3 DNA sequence: TGCGCCAGCAGCCAGGGACAGCCTAATGAAAAACTGTTTTTT. It is translated as CASSQGQPNEKLFF. The variable domain in full, completed from reference TRBV5-1 and TRBJ1-4, reads KAGVTQTPRYLIKTRGQQVTLSCSPISGHRSVSWYQQTPGQGLQFLFEYFSETQRNKGNFPGRFSGRQFSNSRSEMNVSTLELGDSALYLCASSQGQPNEKLFFGSGTQLSVL.

The J gene is TRBJ1-6, the V gene TRBV6-5, with D possibly matching TRBD1 (5 bases). The CDR3 sequence is 13 residues long. Germline CDR1 reads MNHEY; CDR2 reads SVGAGI. Trimming cost V 6 bases and J 7 bases, with 10 bases left between them. DNA for the CDR3: TGTGCCAGCAGACAGGATCGAAATTCACCCCTCCACTTT. Amino acid sequence: CASRQDRNSPLHF.

The chain uses TRBV27 and TRBJ1-5; D call uncertain. V was cut by 4 bases and J by 0 bases, with 7 bases left in between. Germline CDR1 MNHEY, CDR2 SMNVEV (reference sequence). The CDR3 is 14 amino acids. CDR3: CASSSEYSNQPQHF. CDR3 DNA sequence: TGTGCCAGCAGTTCCGAGTATAGCAATCAGCCCCAGCATTTT.

The chain combines TRBV5-6 with TRBJ1-5; D not certain. Germline values: CDR1 SGHDT, CDR2 YYEEEE. The ends were cut back, 0 bases at V and 4 bases at J, with 8 bases in the middle. There are 14 residues in the CDR3. CDR3 coding DNA: TGTGCCAGCAGCTTGGGTGCGGCAAATCAGCCCCAGCATTTT. This gives the protein CASSLGAANQPQHF.

V is TRBV5-1 and J is TRBJ1-4; TRBD1 might be the D (5 bases). The V end was cut by 0 bases, the J end by 7 bases, with 13 bases between. CDR1 and CDR2 (germline): SGHRS, YFSETQ. CDR3 length: 15 residues. CDR3 residues: CASSLAVVGGEKLFF. The DNA for the CDR3 is TGCGCCAGCAGCTTGGCAGTCGTCGGGGGTGAAAAACTGTTTTTT.

This clone was seen just once. The J gene is TRBJ1-4, the V gene TRBV2; tentative D call: TRBD1 (5 bases). CDR3 length: 12 residues. Germline V gives CDR1 SNHLY, CDR2 FYNNEI. V was shortened by 8 bases and J by 8 bases, with 12 bases between the two germline ends. CDR3 protein: CASSQGREKLFF. The CDR3 nucleotides are TGTGCCAGCTCCCAGGGCCGGGAAAAACTGTTTTTT.

The CDR3: CASSFASSYNEQFF. The DNA of the CDR3 is TGTGCCAGCAGCTTCGCCAGCTCCTACAATGAGCAGTTCTTC. The chain employs TRBV3-1 (or the pseudogene TRBV3-2) and TRBJ2-1; D is ambiguous. CDR3 length: 14 residues. Germline V gene data show CDR1 as LGHDT and CDR2 as YNNKEL (reference sequence). The V end lost 5 bases, the J end lost 0 bases, and 8 bases lay between the germline ends.